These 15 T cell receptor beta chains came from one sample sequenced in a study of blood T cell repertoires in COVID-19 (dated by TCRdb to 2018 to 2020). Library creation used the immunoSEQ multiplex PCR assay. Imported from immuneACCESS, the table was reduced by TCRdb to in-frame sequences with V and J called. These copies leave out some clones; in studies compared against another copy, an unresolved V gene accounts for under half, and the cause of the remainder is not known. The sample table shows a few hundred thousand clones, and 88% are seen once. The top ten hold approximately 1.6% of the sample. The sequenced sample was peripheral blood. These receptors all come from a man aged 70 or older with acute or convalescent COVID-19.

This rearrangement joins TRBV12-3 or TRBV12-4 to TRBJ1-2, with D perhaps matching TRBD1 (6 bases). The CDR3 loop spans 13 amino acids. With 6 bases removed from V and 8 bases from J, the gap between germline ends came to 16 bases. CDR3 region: CASSPIQGSGYTF. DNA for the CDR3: TGTGCCAGCAGCCCCATTCAGGGGAGCGGCTACACCTTC.

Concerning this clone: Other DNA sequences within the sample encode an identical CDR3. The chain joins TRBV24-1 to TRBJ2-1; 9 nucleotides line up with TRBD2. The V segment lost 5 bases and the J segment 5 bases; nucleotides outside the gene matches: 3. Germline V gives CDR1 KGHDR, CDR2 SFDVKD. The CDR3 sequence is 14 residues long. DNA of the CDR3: TGTGCCACCAGTGGGGCTAGCGGGGACAATGAGCAGTTCTTC. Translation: CATSGASGDNEQFF.

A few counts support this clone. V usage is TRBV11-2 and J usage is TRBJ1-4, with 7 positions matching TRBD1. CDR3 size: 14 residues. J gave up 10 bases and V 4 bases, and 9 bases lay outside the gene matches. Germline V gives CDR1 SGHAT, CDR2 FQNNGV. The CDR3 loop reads CASSSNRGAGKLFF. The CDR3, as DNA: TGTGCCAGCAGCTCAAACAGGGGAGCTGGAAAACTGTTTTTT.

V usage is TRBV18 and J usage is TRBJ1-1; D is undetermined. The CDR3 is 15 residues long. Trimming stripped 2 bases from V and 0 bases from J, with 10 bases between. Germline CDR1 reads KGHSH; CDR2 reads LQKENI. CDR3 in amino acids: CASSPTTLLNTEAFF. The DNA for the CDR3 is TGTGCCAGCTCACCAACCACTCTTTTGAACACTGAAGCTTTCTTT. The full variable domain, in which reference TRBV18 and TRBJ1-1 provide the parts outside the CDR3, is NAGVMQNPRHLVRRRGQEARLRCSPMKGHSHVYWYRQLPEEGLKFMVYLQKENIIDESGMPKERFSAEFPKEGPSILRIQQVVRGDSAAYFCASSPTTLLNTEAFFGQGTRLTVV.

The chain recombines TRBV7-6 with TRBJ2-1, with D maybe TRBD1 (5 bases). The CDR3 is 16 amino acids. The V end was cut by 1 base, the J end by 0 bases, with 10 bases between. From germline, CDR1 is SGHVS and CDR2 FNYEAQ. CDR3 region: CASSLGGYSSYNEQFF. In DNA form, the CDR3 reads TGTGCCAGCAGCTTAGGGGGCTACAGCTCCTACAATGAGCAGTTCTTC.

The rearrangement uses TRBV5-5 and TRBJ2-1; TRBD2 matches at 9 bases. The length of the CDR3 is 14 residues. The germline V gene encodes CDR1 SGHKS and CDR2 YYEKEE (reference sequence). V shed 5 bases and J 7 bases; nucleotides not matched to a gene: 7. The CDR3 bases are TGTGCCAGCAGGGAAGGGACTAGCCAGAATGAGCAGTTCTTC. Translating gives CASREGTSQNEQFF.

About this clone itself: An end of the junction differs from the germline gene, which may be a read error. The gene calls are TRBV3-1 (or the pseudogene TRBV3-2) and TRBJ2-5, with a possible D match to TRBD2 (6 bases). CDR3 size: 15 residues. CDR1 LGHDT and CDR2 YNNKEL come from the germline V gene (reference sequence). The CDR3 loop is CASTQLDVGGETQYF. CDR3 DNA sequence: TGTGCCAGCACCCAATTAGACGTGGGGGGAGAGACCCAGTACTTC.

The CDR3 sequence: CASSARTSGTSTDTQYF. DNA of the CDR3: TGTGCCAGCAGCGCAAGGACTAGCGGGACAAGCACAGATACGCAGTATTTT. The V call is TRBV5-5, the J call TRBJ2-3; 12 bases line up with TRBD2. This CDR3 region has 17 residues. V gave up 4 bases and J gave up 0 bases; unmatched junction bases: 6. Looked up from germline, CDR1 is SGHKS and CDR2 is YYEKEE (reference sequence).

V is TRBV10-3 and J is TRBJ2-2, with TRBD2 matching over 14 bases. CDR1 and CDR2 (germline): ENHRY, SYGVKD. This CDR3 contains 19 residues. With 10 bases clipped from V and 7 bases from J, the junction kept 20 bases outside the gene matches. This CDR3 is CATQAGSGTSGSFGGELFF. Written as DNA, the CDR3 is TGTGCCACCCAAGCTGGTTCCGGGACTAGCGGGAGTTTTGGCGGGGAGCTGTTTTTT.

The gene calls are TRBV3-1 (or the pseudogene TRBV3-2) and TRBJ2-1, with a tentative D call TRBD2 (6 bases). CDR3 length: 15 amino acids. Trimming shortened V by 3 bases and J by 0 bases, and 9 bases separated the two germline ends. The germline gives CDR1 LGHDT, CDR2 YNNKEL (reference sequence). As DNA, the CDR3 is TGTGCCAGCAGCCAGGGCGGGAACTCCTACAATGAGCAGTTCTTC. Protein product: CASSQGGNSYNEQFF.

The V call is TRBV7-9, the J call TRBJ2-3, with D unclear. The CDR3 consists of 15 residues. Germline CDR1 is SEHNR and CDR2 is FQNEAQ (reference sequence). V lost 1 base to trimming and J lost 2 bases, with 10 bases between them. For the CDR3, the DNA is TGTGCCAGCAGCTTAGGGCAGGCCTTCACAGATACGCAGTATTTT. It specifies CASSLGQAFTDTQYF.

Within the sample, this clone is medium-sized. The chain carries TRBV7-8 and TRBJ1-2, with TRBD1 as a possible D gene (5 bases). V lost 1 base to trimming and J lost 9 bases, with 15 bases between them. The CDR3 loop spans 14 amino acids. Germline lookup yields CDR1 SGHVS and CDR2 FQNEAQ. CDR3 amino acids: CASSLVKGTKSYTF. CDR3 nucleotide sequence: TGTGCCAGCAGCTTAGTGAAGGGGACTAAGAGCTACACCTTC.

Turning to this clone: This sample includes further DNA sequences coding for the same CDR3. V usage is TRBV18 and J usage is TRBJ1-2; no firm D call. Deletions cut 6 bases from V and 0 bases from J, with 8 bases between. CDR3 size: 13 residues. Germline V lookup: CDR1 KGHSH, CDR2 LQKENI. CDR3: CASSPDTNYGYTF. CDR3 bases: TGTGCCAGCTCTCCCGACACTAACTATGGCTACACCTTC.

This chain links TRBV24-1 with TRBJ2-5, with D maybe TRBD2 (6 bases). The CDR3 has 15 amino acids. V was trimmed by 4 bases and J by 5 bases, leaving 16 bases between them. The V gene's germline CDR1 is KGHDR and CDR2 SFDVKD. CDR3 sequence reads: CATSDRPTGRETQYF. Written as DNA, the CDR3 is TGTGCCACCAGTGACCGACCCACGGGGAGGGAGACCCAGTACTTC.

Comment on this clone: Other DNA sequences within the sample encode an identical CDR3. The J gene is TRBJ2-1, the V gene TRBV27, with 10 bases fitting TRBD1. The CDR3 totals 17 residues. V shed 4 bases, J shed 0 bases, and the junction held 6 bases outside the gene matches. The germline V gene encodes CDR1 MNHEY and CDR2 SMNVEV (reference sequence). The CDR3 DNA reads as TGTGCCAGCAGTTCGAACCGGGACAGGGGCTCCTACAATGAGCAGTTCTTC. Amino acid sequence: CASSSNRDRGSYNEQFF.